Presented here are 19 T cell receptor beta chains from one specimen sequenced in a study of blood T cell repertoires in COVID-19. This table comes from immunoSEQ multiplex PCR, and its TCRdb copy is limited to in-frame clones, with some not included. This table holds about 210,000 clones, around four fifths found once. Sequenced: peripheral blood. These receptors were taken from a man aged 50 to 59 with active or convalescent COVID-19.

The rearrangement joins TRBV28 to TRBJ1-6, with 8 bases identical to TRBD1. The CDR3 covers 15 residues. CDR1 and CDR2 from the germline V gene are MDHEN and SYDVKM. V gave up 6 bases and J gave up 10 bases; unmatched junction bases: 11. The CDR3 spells CASSSRQGWRSPLHF. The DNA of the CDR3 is TGTGCCAGCAGCTCAAGACAGGGGTGGAGATCACCCCTCCACTTT.

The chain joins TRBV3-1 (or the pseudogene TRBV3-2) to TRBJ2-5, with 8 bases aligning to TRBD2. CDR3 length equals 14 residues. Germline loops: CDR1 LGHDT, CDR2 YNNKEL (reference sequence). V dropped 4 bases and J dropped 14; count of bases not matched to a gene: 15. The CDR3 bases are TGTGCCAGCAGCCCCCCCCCTTGGGCTAGCGGGCCATACTTC. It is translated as CASSPPPWASGPYF.

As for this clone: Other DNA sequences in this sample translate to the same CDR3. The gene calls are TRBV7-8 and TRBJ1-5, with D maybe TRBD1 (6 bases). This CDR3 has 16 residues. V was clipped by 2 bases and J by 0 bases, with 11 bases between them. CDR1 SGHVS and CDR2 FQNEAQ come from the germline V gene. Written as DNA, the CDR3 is TGTGCCAGCAGCTTACGGACAGTTAATAGCAATCAGCCCCAGCATTTT. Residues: CASSLRTVNSNQPQHF.

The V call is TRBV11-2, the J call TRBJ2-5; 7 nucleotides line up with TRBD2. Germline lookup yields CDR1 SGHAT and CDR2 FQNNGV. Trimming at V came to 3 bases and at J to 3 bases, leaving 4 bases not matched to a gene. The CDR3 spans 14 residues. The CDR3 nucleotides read TGTGCCAGCAGCTTCGGGCTAGCGGAAGAGACCCAGTACTTC. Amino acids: CASSFGLAEETQYF.

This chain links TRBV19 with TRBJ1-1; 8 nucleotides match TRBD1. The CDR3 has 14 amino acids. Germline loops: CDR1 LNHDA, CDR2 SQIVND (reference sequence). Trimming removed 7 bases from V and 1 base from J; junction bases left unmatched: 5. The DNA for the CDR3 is TGTGCCAGTACAATCGGGACAGGGAACACTGAAGCTTTCTTT. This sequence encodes CASTIGTGNTEAFF.

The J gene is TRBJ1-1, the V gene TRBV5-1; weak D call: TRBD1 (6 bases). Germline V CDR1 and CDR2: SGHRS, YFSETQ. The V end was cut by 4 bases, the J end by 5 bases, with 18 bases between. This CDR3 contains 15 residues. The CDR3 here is CASSESGQQGTEAFF. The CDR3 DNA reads TGCGCCAGCAGCGAAAGCGGACAGCAGGGGACTGAAGCTTTCTTT.

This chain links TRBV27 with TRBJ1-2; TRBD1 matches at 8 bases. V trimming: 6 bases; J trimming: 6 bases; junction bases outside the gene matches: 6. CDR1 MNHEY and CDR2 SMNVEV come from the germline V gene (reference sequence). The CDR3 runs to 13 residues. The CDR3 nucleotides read TGTGCCAGCAGCTTGACAGGGGATAATGGCTACACCTTC. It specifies CASSLTGDNGYTF.

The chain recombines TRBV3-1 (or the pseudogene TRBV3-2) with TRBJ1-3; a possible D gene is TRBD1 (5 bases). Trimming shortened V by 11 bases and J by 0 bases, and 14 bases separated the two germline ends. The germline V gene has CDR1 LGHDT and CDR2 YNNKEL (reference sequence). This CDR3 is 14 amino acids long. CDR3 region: CACTTRGSGNTIYF. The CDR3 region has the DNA TGTGCCTGCACAACAAGGGGCTCTGGAAACACCATATATTTT.

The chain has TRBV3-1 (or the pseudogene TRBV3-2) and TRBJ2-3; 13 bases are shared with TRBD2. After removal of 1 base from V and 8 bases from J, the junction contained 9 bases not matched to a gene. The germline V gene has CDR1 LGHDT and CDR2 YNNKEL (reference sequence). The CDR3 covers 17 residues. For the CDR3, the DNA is TGTGCCAGCAGCCAAGCGACTAGCGGGAGGCGTAGTAGTACGCAGTATTTT. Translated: CASSQATSGRRSSTQYF.

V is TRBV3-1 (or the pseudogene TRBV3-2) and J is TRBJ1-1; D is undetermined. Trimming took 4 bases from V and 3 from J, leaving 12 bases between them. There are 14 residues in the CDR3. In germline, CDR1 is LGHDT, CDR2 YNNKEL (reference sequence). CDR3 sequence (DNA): TGTGCCAGCAGCCGCGGGGAAAGGGACACTGAAGCTTTCTTT. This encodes CASSRGERDTEAFF.

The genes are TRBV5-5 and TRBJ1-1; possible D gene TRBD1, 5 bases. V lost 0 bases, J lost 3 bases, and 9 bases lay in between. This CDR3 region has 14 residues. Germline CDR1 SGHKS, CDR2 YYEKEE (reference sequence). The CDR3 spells CASSLGPGDTEAFF. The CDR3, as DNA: TGTGCCAGCAGCTTGGGACCGGGGGACACTGAAGCTTTCTTT.

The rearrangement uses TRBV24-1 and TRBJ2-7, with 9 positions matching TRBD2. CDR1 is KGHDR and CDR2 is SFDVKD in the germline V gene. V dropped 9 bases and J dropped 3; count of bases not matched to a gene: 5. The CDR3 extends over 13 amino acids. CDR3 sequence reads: CATGTSFDYEQYF. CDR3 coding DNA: TGTGCCACCGGGACTAGCTTCGACTACGAGCAGTACTTC.

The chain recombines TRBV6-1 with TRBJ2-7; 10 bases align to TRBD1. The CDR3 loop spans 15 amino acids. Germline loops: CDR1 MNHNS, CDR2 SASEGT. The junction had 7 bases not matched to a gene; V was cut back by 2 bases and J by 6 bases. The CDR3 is CASSERGTGVFEQYF. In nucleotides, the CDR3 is TGTGCCAGCAGTGAACGTGGGACAGGGGTGTTCGAGCAGTACTTC.

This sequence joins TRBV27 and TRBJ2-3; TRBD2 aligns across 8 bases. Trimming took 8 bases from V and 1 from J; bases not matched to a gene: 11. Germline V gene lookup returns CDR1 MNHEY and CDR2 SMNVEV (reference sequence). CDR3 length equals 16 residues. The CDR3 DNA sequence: TGTGCCAGCTCGCGAGCGGGACTAGGGGGCACAGATACGCAGTATTTT. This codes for CASSRAGLGGTDTQYF.

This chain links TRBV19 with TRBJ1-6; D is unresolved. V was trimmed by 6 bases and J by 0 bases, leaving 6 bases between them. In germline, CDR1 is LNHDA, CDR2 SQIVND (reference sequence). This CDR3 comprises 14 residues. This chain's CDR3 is CASSHTSYNSPLHF. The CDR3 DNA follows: TGTGCCAGTAGCCACACCTCCTATAATTCACCCCTCCACTTT. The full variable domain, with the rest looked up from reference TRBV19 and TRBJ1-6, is DGGITQSPKYLFRKEGQNVTLSCEQNLNHDAMYWYRQDPGQGLRLIYYSQIVNDFQKGDIAEGYSVSREKKESFPLTVTSAQKNPTAFYLCASSHTSYNSPLHFGNGTRLTVT.

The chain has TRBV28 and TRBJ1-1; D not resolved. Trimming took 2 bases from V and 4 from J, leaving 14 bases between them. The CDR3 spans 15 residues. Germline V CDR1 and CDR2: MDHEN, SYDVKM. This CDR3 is CASSLNGLAATEAFF. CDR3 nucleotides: TGTGCCAGCAGTTTAAATGGTCTCGCGGCCACTGAAGCTTTCTTT. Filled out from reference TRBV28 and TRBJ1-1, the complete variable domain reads DVKVTQSSRYLVKRTGEKVFLECVQDMDHENMFWYRQDPGLGLRLIYFSYDVKMKEKGDIPEGYSVSREKKERFSLILESASTNQTSMYLCASSLNGLAATEAFFGQGTRLTVV.

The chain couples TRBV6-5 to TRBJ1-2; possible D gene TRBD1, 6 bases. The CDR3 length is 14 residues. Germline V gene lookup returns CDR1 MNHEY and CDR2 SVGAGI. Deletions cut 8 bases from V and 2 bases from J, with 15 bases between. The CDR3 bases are TGTGCCAGCCGGACGCCGGGACAAAACTATGGCTACACCTTC. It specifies CASRTPGQNYGYTF.

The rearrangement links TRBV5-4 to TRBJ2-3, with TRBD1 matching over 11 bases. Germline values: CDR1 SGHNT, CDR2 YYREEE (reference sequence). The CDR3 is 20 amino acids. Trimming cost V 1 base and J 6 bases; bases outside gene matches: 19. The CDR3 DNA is TGTGCCAGCAGCTTGATTATTTGGGGGACAGGGGGTGTTAGGAAGGATACGCAGTATTTT. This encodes CASSLIIWGTGGVRKDTQYF.

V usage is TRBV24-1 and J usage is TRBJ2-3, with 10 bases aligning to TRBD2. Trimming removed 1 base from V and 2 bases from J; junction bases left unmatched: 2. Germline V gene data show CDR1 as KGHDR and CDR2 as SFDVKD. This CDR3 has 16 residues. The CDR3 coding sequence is TGTGCCACCAGTGATTTAGCGGGAGGGTTCACAGATACGCAGTATTTT. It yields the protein CATSDLAGGFTDTQYF.